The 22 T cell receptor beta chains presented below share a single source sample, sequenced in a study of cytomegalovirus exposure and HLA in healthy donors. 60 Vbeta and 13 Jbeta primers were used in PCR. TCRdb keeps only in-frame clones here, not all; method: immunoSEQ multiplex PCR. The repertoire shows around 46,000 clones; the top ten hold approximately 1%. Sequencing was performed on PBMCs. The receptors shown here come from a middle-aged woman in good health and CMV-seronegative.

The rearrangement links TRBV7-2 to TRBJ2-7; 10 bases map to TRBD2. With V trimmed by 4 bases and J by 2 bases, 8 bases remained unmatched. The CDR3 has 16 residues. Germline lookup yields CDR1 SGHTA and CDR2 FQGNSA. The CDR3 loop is CASSSQGLANTYEQYF. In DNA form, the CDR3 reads TGTGCCAGCAGCTCCCAGGGACTAGCGAATACCTACGAGCAGTACTTC.

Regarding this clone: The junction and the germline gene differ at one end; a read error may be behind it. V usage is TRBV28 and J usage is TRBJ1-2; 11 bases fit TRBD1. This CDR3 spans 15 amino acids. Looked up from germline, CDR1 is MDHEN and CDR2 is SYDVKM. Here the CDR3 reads CASRATGTGGYGCTF. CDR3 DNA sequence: TGTGCCAGCAGGGCCACCGGGACAGGGGGGTATGGCTGCACCTTC.

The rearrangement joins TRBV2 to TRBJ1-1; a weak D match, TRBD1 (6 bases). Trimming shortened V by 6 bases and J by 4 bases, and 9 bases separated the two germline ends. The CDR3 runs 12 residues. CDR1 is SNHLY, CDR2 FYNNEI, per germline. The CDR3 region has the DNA TGTGCCAGCAGCACAGGGAGCACTGAAGCTTTCTTT. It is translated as CASSTGSTEAFF.

The CDR3 DNA follows: TGTGCCAGCAGCCCTGGAACAGCCAACTATGGCTACACCTTC. Its translation is CASSPGTANYGYTF. J is TRBJ1-2 and V is TRBV5-6; no clear D gene. The CDR3 is 14 amino acids. Deletions cut 4 bases from V and 2 bases from J, with 12 bases between. Germline V gene sequence: CDR1 SGHDT, CDR2 YYEEEE. Drawing the rest from reference TRBV5-6 and TRBJ1-2, the complete variable domain is DAGVTQSPTHLIKTRGQQVTLRCSPKSGHDTVSWYQQALGQGPQFIFQYYEEEERQRGNFPDRFSGHQFPNYSSELNVNALLLGDSALYLCASSPGTANYGYTFGSGTRLTVV.

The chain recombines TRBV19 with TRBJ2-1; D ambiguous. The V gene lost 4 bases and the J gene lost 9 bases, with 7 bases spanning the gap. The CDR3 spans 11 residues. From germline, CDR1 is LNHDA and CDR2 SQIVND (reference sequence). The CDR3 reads CASSTLFEQFF. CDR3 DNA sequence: TGTGCCAGTAGTACCCTCTTTGAGCAGTTCTTC.

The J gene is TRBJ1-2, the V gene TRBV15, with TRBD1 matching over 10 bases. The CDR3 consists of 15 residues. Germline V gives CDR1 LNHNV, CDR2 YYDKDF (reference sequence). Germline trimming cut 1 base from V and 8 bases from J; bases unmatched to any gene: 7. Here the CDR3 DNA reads TGTGCCACCAGCAGAGTCAGACAGGGGGCGGGGGGCTACACCTTC. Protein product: CATSRVRQGAGGYTF.

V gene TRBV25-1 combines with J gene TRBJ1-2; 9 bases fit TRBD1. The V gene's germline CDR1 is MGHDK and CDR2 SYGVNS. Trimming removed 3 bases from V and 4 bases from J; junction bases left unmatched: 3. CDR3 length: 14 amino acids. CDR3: CASSDRTGVYGYTF. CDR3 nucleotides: TGTGCCAGCAGTGACCGGACAGGGGTCTATGGCTACACCTTC.

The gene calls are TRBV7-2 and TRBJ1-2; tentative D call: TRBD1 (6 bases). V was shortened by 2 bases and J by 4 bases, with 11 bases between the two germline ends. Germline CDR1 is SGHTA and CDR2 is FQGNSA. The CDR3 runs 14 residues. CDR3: CASSLFQGTYGYTF. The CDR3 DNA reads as TGTGCCAGCAGCTTATTTCAGGGGACCTATGGCTACACCTTC.

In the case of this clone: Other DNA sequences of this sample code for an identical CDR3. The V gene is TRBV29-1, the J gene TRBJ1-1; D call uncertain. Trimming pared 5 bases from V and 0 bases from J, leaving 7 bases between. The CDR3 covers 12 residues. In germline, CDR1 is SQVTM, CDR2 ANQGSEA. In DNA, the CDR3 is TGCAGCGTTACTTATATGAACACTGAAGCTTTCTTT. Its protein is CSVTYMNTEAFF.

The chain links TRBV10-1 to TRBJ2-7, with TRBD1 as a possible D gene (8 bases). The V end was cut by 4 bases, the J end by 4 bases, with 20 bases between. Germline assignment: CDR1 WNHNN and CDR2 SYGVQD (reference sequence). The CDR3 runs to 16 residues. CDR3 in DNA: TGCGCCAGCAGTGTAGACAGGGGCGGGGGTAAGTACGAGCAGTACTTC. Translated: CASSVDRGGGKYEQYF.

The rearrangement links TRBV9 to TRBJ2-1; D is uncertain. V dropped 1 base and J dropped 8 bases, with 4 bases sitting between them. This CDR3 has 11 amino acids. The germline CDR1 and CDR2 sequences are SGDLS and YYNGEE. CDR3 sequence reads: CASSVSDEQFF. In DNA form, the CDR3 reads TGTGCCAGCAGCGTATCAGATGAGCAGTTCTTC.

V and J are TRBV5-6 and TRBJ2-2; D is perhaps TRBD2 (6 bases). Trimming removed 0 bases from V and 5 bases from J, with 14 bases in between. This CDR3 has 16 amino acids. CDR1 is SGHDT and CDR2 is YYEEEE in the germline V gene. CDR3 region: CASSLELGGKTGELFF. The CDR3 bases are TGTGCCAGCAGCTTGGAGCTGGGCGGGAAAACCGGGGAGCTGTTTTTT. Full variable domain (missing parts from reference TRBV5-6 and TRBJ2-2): DAGVTQSPTHLIKTRGQQVTLRCSPKSGHDTVSWYQQALGQGPQFIFQYYEEEERQRGNFPDRFSGHQFPNYSSELNVNALLLGDSALYLCASSLELGGKTGELFFGEGSRLTVL.

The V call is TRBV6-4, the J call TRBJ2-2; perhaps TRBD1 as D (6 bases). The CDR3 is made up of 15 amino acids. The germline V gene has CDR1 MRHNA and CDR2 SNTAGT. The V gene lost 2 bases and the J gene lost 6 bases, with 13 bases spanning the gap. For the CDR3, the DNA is TGTGCCAGCAGTGACACAGGACAGCGCCCCGGGGAGCTGTTTTTT. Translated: CASSDTGQRPGELFF.

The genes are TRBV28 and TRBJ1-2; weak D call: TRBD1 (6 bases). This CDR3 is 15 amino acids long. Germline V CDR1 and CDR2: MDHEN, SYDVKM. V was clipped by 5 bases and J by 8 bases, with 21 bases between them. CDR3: CASSAPGQRGAGYTF. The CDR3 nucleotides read TGTGCCAGCAGTGCGCCGGGACAACGAGGGGCGGGCTACACCTTC.

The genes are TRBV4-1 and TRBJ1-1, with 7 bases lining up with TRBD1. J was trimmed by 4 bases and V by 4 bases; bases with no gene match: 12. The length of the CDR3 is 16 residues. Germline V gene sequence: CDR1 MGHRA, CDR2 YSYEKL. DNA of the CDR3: TGCGCCAGCAGCCCCGACCTGGGACAGCCTTTCACTGAAGCTTTCTTT. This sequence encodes CASSPDLGQPFTEAFF.

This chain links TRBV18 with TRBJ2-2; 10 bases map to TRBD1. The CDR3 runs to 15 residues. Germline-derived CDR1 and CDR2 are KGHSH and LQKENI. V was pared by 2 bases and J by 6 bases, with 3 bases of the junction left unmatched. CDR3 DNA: TGTGCCAGCTCACCAGGACAGGGGGGACCCGGGGAGCTGTTTTTT. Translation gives CASSPGQGGPGELFF.

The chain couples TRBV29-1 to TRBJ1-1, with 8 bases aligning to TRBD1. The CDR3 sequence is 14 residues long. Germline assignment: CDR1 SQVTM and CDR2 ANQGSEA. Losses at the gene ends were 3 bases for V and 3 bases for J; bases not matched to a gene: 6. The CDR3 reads CSVDLRGRDTEAFF. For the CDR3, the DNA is TGCAGCGTTGACCTCAGGGGGCGCGACACTGAAGCTTTCTTT.

The CDR3 DNA reads as TGTGCCACCCCCCAAAAAGACAGCCTTTATAGCAATCAGCCCCAGCATTTT. It translates to CATPQKDSLYSNQPQHF. The rearrangement joins TRBV19 to TRBJ1-5, with D tentatively TRBD1 (5 bases). Germline CDR1 is LNHDA and CDR2 is SQIVND (reference sequence). V dropped 10 bases and J dropped 0 bases, with 22 bases sitting between them. The CDR3 is 17 amino acids.

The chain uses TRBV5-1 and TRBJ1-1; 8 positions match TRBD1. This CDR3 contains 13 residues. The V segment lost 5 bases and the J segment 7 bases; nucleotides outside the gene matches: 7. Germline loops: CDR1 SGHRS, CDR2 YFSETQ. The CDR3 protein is CASRFQGASEAFF. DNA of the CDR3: TGCGCCAGCAGGTTCCAGGGGGCTAGTGAAGCTTTCTTT.

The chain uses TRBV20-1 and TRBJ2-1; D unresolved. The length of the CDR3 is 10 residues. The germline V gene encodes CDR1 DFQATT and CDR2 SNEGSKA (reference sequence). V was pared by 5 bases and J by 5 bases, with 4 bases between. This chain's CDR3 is CSALNNEQFF. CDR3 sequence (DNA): TGCAGTGCTTTAAACAATGAGCAGTTCTTC.

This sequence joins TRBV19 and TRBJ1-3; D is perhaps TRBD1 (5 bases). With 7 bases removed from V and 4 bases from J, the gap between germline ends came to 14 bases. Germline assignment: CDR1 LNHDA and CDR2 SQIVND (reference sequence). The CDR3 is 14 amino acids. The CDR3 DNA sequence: TGTGCCAGTACGACCGGGACTCGAGGAAACACCATATATTTT. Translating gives CASTTGTRGNTIYF.

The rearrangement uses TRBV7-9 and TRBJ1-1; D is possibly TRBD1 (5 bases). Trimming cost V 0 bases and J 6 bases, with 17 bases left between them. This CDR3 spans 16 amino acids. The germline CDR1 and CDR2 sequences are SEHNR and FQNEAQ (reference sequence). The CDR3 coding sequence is TGTGCCAGCAGCTTAGCGCGAATCCAGGGTATATCTGAAGCTTTCTTT. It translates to CASSLARIQGISEAFF.